This entry concerns a single TCR beta chain. What antigen it recognizes has not been identified. No base quality values were provided; no much bigger clone lies one nucleotide off. These data come from a study of shared clonotypes between healthy human individuals (dated by TCRdb to the early 2020s). The study in broad terms: The cohort included three men and a couple of women between 18 and 49 years of age. For each donor, CD4 naive and CD4 memory were each run on three plates, CD8 naive on two plates, and CD8 memory on one plate. To estimate repertoire size and how much clonotypes are shared between individuals, the study performed deep sequencing of blood TCR repertoires from a few healthy adults. Libraries were prepared and TCR repertoires were sequenced by different laboratories using diverse techniques, in order to increase sequencing depth and limit assay-specific biases. Each donor's leukapheresis produced roughly between roughly 0.9 and 9 billion PBMCs.

The paper's findings and limits, for the study overall: Pairwise subsampling indicated that sequencing depth was expected to affect the degree of clonotype sharing among donors. Compared with non-shared clonotypes, clonotypes shared by all four sorted-subset donors had higher generation probabilities. The small number of donors limited the genetic and exposure-history diversity represented. Across a few donors, around 5% of naive CD4, approximately 3.6% of naive CD8, roughly 2.3% of memory CD4, and roughly 0.41% of memory CD8 clonotypes were shared. Sampling was limited to blood, and TCR repertoires in tissue likely differ from TCR repertoires in blood. Rarefaction of sorted-subset datasets indicated incomplete sequencing despite the large sequencing depth. Larger estimated clonotype richness was generally found for naive subsets than for memory subsets.

The germline V gene specifies SGHTA as CDR1 and FQGNSA as CDR2. The CDR3 covers 12 residues, taking in both the cysteine and the phenylalanine. The kept DNA is CDR3 alone, 36 bases in frame from the first base. V and J are truncated by 1 base and 11 bases respectively, leaving an intervening sequence of 11 bases. TCR CDR3 regions were amplified from genomic DNA by multiplex PCR using the deep immunoSEQ assay. For each cell subset, the extracted genomic DNA was distributed evenly across all wells of several immunoSEQ 96-well plates, and each plate served as one replicate. For sorted subsets, each replicate PCR was loaded with approximately 200 ng genomic DNA, equivalent to 30,000 or so T cell genomes. Purified libraries were quantified with a Qubit 3.0 fluorometer, sized on a Bioanalyzer 2100, and re-quantified with the KAPA Library Quantification kit. Every immunoSEQ 96-well plate was sequenced on a dedicated single-read 150-cycle Illumina NextSeq 550 flow cell. Per the original workflow: The immunoSEQ output contained only junctional sequences without quality scores, so filtering could not match that applied to full-length reads. Sequences were annotated with PyIR, a Python wrapper for IgBLAST v1.9, and V/J genes and CDR3 were assigned using IMGT germline references. Reads were removed for weak V/J assignments (E-value above 1e-6), missing CDR3, stop codons, out-of-frame junctions, or ambiguous translated residues. V3J clonotypes were defined as sequences sharing the same inferred V gene, J gene, and CDR3 amino acid sequence. To compute the percentage overlap between repertoires, the number of shared unique clonotypes was divided by the size of the smaller repertoire. Richness of each repertoire was evaluated using RTK rarefaction, the Chao1 estimator, and Recon v2.1 estimates of unobserved clonotypes. OLGA was used to compute generation probabilities for all TCRbeta clonotypes that the gDNA method yielded from several donors. TCRdb carries this immuneACCESS record with in-frame sequences only. Its versions omit some clonotypes, under half of them owing to an unresolved V gene in the studies checked, with the rest unexplained. V and J calls plus clone size are reproduced from that table; the DNA served to infer D and trimming. The sample table records 1.4 million to 1.5 million clones; about 96% of these occur just once. The top ten clones comprise 0.95% to 1.5% of the sample.

The donors were healthy, HIV-negative adults who had no recently reported acute infections or vaccinations. All donors were Caucasian adults living in Nashville, Tennessee, USA. CD4+ T cells were enriched by magnetic negative selection, after which naive cells were positively selected on CD45RA and the negative fraction was taken as the memory subset. Blood was obtained by leukapheresis, after which PBMCs were separated by Ficoll-Histopaque density gradient centrifugation and cryopreserved in liquid nitrogen vapor phase. Analytical flow cytometry was used to check the purity and quantity of every magnetically sorted T cell population. Each sorted fraction had its genomic DNA isolated and then quantified by UV absorbance on a Nanodrop 2000c.

The sequence was obtained from a young man in good health. The chain joins TRBV7-2 to TRBJ1-1; no D gene can be assigned with confidence. The sequenced sample was naive CD4+ T cells sorted from blood. Explained via the paper, the cell subset or site label denotes: CD45RA+ positively selected. The DNA sequence follows: TGTGCCAGCAGCTTAGATCGTTTAGACGCTTTCTTT. The encoded protein is CASSLDRLDAFF.